Below are 13 T cell receptor beta chains sequenced from a single sample in a study of spatial heterogeneity in lung cancer. Time point indicated: sample taken at primary tumor resection. TCRdb independently ran MiXCR on the 5' RACE reads; one entry per CDR3 protein. The repertoire has 90,000 to 95,000 distinct CDR3 sequences, roughly 12% of them found once; the top ten carry approximately 39%. This material consisted of PBMCs, taken at surgery. These receptors all stem from a male donor with early-stage non-small cell lung cancer.

This clonotype was seen only a few times. The chain couples TRBV12-3 or TRBV12-4 to TRBJ1-2, with a possible D match to TRBD1 (6 bases). With 6 bases removed from V and 11 bases from J, the gap between germline ends came to 16 bases. The CDR3 is 12 residues long. CDR3 amino acids: CASSAAGTTYTF. The DNA for the CDR3 is TGTGCCAGCAGCGCAGCCGGGACAACTTACACCTTC.

A few counts support this clonotype. The chain combines TRBV7-9 with TRBJ2-2; D may be TRBD1 or TRBD2 (5 bases each). Germline values: CDR1 SEHNR, CDR2 FQNEAQ (reference sequence). This CDR3 has 16 amino acids. V shed 3 bases and J shed 0 bases, with 11 bases lying between them. This CDR3 reads CASSFRDLTNTGELFF. The CDR3 DNA follows: TGTGCCAGCAGCTTCCGGGACCTTACGAACACCGGGGAGCTGTTTTTT.

The chain has TRBV3-1 and TRBJ2-7; 8 bases are a match to TRBD2. V lost 1 base, J lost 4 bases, and 6 bases stayed unmatched. Germline assignment: CDR1 LGHDT and CDR2 YNNKEL (reference sequence). The CDR3 contains 15 residues. CDR3: CASSQGSGGEYEQYF. In DNA, the CDR3 is TGTGCCAGCAGCCAAGGAAGCGGGGGCGAATACGAGCAGTACTTC.

This chain connects TRBV29-1 to TRBJ1-2; D is possibly TRBD1 (6 bases). Germline CDR1 reads SQVTM; CDR2 reads ANQGSEA. The CDR3 contains 13 residues. V was pared by 6 bases and J by 2 bases, with 13 bases between. Here the CDR3 reads CSVDSAGNYGYTF. Written as DNA, the CDR3 is TGCAGCGTGGACAGCGCCGGGAACTATGGCTACACCTTC.

In its sample, this clonotype was seen a few times. The chain is built from TRBV7-6 and TRBJ2-7, with no clear D. Germline V gene data show CDR1 as SGHVS and CDR2 as FNYEAQ. With 5 bases removed from V and 4 bases from J, the gap between germline ends came to 12 bases. The CDR3 length is 13 residues. The CDR3 reads CASSLGMGYEQYF. The CDR3 DNA reads TGTGCCAGCAGCCTAGGGATGGGGTACGAGCAGTACTTC.

This clonotype was detected many times. The chain links TRBV7-2 to TRBJ2-7; D perhaps matches TRBD2 (5 bases). The ends were cut back, 8 bases at V and 4 bases at J, with 15 bases in the middle. This CDR3 spans 13 amino acids. Germline loops: CDR1 SGHTA, CDR2 FQGNSA. The CDR3 loop reads CASSLGRGYEQYF. The CDR3 coding sequence is TGTGCCAGCTCGCTCGGCCGGGGATACGAGCAGTACTTC.

The gene calls are TRBV20-1 and TRBJ1-5; D remains unclear. This CDR3 is 10 amino acids long. V was clipped by 6 bases and J by 7 bases, with 7 bases between them. Germline V gene sequence: CDR1 DFQATT, CDR2 SNEGSKA (reference sequence). In DNA form, the CDR3 reads TGCAGTGCAAAAGGGCAGCCCCAGCATTTT. Its translation: CSAKGQPQHF.

This clonotype has at least ten counts. The rearrangement uses TRBV7-3 and TRBJ1-5, with a weak D call TRBD1 (6 bases). Trimming cost V 5 bases and J 1 base, with 12 bases left between them. Germline-derived CDR1 and CDR2 are SGHTA and FQGTGA. This CDR3 has 15 amino acids. The CDR3 bases are TGTGCCAGCAGCCTAGACAGGAGGAGCAATCAGCCCCAGCATTTT. Protein: CASSLDRRSNQPQHF.

This clonotype was observed a handful of times. A much more abundant neighbour one base away suggests this may be a read error. The J gene is TRBJ2-7, the V gene TRBV5-5, with D perhaps TRBD1 (6 bases). The CDR3 covers 12 residues. Germline V lookup: CDR1 SGHKS, CDR2 YYEKEE (reference sequence). V gave up 1 base and J gave up 5 bases, with 7 bases separating them. The CDR3 reads CASSLSGDEQYF. The DNA for the CDR3 is TGTGCCAGCAGCTTGTCAGGGGACGAGCAGTACTTC.

In this sample, this clonotype turned up a few times. The chain carries TRBV25-1 and TRBJ1-2; D remains unclear. Germline V gene sequence: CDR1 MGHDK, CDR2 SYGVNS. The CDR3 runs 11 residues. V lost 4 bases and J 5 bases, leaving 5 bases between the germline ends. CDR3 protein: CASSADYGYTF. The DNA for the CDR3 is TGTGCCAGCAGTGCTGATTATGGCTACACCTTC.

The chain uses TRBV4-3 and TRBJ2-7; D assignment may be TRBD1 or TRBD2 (6 bases each). The CDR3 is made up of 13 amino acids. V lost 3 bases and J lost 6, with 12 bases in between. Germline V gene lookup returns CDR1 LGHNA and CDR2 YSLEER. The CDR3 loop is CASSQVPGAEQYF. CDR3 nucleotides: TGCGCCAGCAGCCAGGTACCGGGGGCCGAGCAGTACTTC.

A few counts support this clonotype. This rearrangement joins TRBV4-3 to TRBJ1-2; 9 bases line up with TRBD1. The CDR3 length is 13 residues. Germline V gene data show CDR1 as LGHNA and CDR2 as YSLEER. Trimming removed 3 bases from V and 7 bases from J; junction bases left unmatched: 3. CDR3 protein: CASSQKTGGGYTF. As DNA, the CDR3 is TGCGCCAGCAGCCAGAAGACAGGGGGTGGCTACACCTTC.

This clonotype has a count of ten or more. This sequence joins TRBV4-3 and TRBJ2-1, with D perhaps TRBD1 (6 bases). The V gene's germline CDR1 is LGHNA and CDR2 YSLEER. The CDR3 is made up of 13 amino acids. Between the trimmed V and J ends, which lost 0 bases and 9 bases, there was a span of 9 bases. In DNA form, the CDR3 reads TGCGCCAGCAGCCAAGATGAAGGGGGTGAGCAGTTCTTC. Translated, it gives CASSQDEGGEQFF.